A selection of T cell receptor beta chains follows, all from one sample in a study of shared clonotypes between healthy human individuals. TCRdb's table, derived via immunoSEQ multiplex PCR, lists solely in-frame clones and lacks some. The sample records around 2,000,000 clones, 85% to 95% being singletons. Sequenced material: naive CD4+ T cells sorted from blood. These receptor sequences come from a man younger than 30 in good health. Each CDR3 is given with its conserved first and last residue. D genes are given only for firm matches. A clone size is listed for some rows: how often the clone was seen (once, few, many), or a class if it is expanded.

clone size | D gene | J gene | V gene | CDR3 protein | CDR3 DNA
. | TRBD1 | TRBJ2-2 | TRBV6-9 | CASSYRDRDLDTGELFF | TGTGCCAGCAGTTATCGCGACAGGGATCTTGACACCGGGGAGCTGTTTTTT
once | . | TRBJ2-3 | TRBV12-2 | CASRSDRGTTPRPDTQYF | TGTGCAAGTCGCTCGGATAGAGGGACCACCCCGCGACCAGATACGCAGTATTTT
. | . | TRBJ1-1 | TRBV6-5 | CASSSIMNTEAFF | TGTGCCAGCAGCAGTATAATGAACACTGAAGCTTTCTTT
once | TRBD2 | TRBJ2-5 | TRBV5-1 | CASGDYGTQETQYF | TGCGCCAGCGGGGACTACGGGACTCAAGAGACCCAGTACTTC
. | . | TRBJ1-1 | TRBV5-6 | CASSLVGGPSNTEAFF | TGTGCCAGCAGCTTGGTCGGCGGACCCTCTAACACTGAAGCTTTCTTT
. | TRBD1 | TRBJ2-7 | TRBV9 | CASSPTGTGIYEQYF | TGTGCCAGCAGCCCTACCGGGACAGGGATTTACGAGCAGTACTTC
. | . | TRBJ2-2 | TRBV14 | CASSQVTGELFF | TGTGCCAGCAGCCAAGTGACCGGGGAGCTGTTTTTT
. | TRBD1 | TRBJ1-5 | TRBV6-1 | CASSEVGTGFQPQHF | TGTGCCAGCAGTGAAGTAGGGACAGGGTTTCAGCCCCAGCATTTT
. | . | TRBJ1-5 | TRBV18 | CASSPTQGSNQPQHF | TGTGCCAGCTCACCAACACAGGGAAGCAATCAGCCCCAGCATTTT
. | . | TRBJ2-5 | TRBV5-4 | CASSVPGPTGETQYF | TGTGCCAGCAGCGTACCGGGTCCAACGGGGGAGACCCAGTACTTC
. | . | TRBJ1-1 | TRBV7-8 | CASSSRTENTEAFF | TGTGCCAGCAGCTCCCGGACGGAGAACACTGAAGCTTTCTTT
. | . | TRBJ1-2 | TRBV5-4 | CASSADSRFGYTF | TGTGCCAGCAGCGCTGACAGCCGGTTCGGCTACACCTTC
. | TRBD1 | TRBJ1-6 | TRBV7-2 | CASSLLDRANSPLHF | TGTGCCAGCAGCTTACTCGACAGGGCCAATTCACCCCTCCACTTT
. | . | TRBJ1-3 | TRBV5-1 | CASSLNSYGNTIYF | TGCGCCAGCAGCTTGAACAGCTATGGAAACACCATATATTTT
once | TRBD1 | TRBJ1-2 | TRBV7-9 | CASRLTGEDGYTF | TGTGCCAGCAGACTGACAGGGGAGGATGGCTACACCTTC
. | TRBD2 | TRBJ2-7 | TRBV19 | CASSIDTSGVYSYEQYF | TGTGCCAGTAGTATTGATACCAGCGGGGTCTATTCCTACGAGCAGTACTTC
. | TRBD2 | TRBJ2-7 | TRBV6-6 | CASSSLAGARYEQYF | TGTGCCAGCAGTTCCCTAGCGGGAGCTAGGTACGAGCAGTACTTC
. | . | TRBJ2-2 | TRBV25-1 | CASSGSTGLNTGELFF | TGTGCCAGCAGCGGTAGCACCGGACTCAACACCGGGGAGCTGTTTTTT
. | . | TRBJ2-2 | TRBV5-6 | CASSLPQNTGELFF | TGTGCCAGCAGCTTGCCACAGAACACCGGGGAGCTGTTTTTT
. | . | TRBJ1-2 | TRBV28 | CASSLGGSGYTF | TGTGCCAGCAGTTTGGGAGGATCTGGCTACACCTTC
once | TRBD1 | TRBJ2-7 | TRBV5-6 | CASSLGDRGLYEQYF | TGTGCCAGCAGCTTGGGGGACAGGGGGCTCTACGAGCAGTACTTC
. | TRBD1 | TRBJ1-5 | TRBV7-2 | CASSVKVGTGASNQPQHF | TGTGCCAGCAGCGTCAAGGTGGGGACAGGGGCTAGCAATCAGCCCCAGCATTTT